The TCR beta chain described here comes from a study of graft-versus-host responses after intestinal transplantation. Study as a whole: All recipients were given anti-thymocyte globulin induction, and tacrolimus and steroids were then administered for about three years.

The table lists this clone with a few counts. Profiling relied on immunoSEQ multiplex PCR, and the TCRdb table lists in-frame clones only, not all of them. This table holds more than 12,000 clones, about 29% found once. The TCR sequence derives from a human patient who received an intestinal transplant. The material sequenced was alloreactive CD4+ T cells from a mixed lymphocyte reaction culture, taken before intestinal transplant. Subset meaning: CFSE-low proliferating T cells sorted from roughly six-day pre-transplant mixed lymphocyte reaction (GvH or HvG direction).

The CDR3 coding sequence is TGTGCCAGCAGCTTGGGCCATAGAGAGACCCAGTACTTC. It specifies CASSLGHRETQYF. The chain combines TRBV7-2 with TRBJ2-5; no clear D gene. The CDR3 runs 13 residues. Trimming removed 3 bases from V and 4 bases from J, with 9 bases in between. Germline values: CDR1 SGHTA, CDR2 FQGNSA.